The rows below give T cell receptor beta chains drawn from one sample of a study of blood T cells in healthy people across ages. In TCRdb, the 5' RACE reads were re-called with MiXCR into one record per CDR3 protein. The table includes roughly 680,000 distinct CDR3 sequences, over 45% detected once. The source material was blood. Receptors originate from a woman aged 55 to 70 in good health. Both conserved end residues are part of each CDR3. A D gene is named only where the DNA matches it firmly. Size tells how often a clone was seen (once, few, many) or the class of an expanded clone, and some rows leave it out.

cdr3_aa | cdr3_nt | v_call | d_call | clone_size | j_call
CAHREFQETQYF | TGTGCTCACAGGGAATTCCAAGAGACCCAGTACTTC | TRBV30 | NA | NA | TRBJ2-5
CATKSNTGELFF | TGTGCCACCAAGAGCAACACCGGGGAGCTGTTTTTT | TRBV24-1 | NA | once | TRBJ2-2
CASSPSGLTDTQYF | TGTGCCAGCTCCCCTAGCGGCCTCACAGATACGCAGTATTTT | TRBV18 | TRBD2 | few | TRBJ2-3
CSASERLRVSYEQYF | TGCAGTGCTAGCGAACGGCTCAGGGTGTCCTACGAGCAGTACTTC | TRBV20-1 | NA | NA | TRBJ2-7
CASSFLSGTGGTDTQYF | TGCGCCAGCAGCTTTCTTAGCGGGACAGGGGGCACAGATACGCAGTATTTT | TRBV5-1 | TRBD1 | NA | TRBJ2-3
CASSEAGQVTDTQYF | TGCGCCAGCAGCGAGGCGGGACAGGTGACAGATACGCAGTATTTT | TRBV5-1 | TRBD1 | few | TRBJ2-3
CASSVVAGVPETQYF | TGTGCCAGCAGCGTAGTAGCGGGAGTCCCAGAGACCCAGTACTTC | TRBV9 | TRBD2 | NA | TRBJ2-5
CASSFRDLETQYF | TGTGCCAGCAGTTTTCGGGACTTAGAGACCCAGTACTTC | TRBV12-3/TRBV12-4 | NA | NA | TRBJ2-5
CASRRDRGAEKLFF | TGCGCCAGCAGGCGGGACAGGGGCGCTGAAAAACTGTTTTTT | TRBV5-1 | TRBD1 | NA | TRBJ1-4
CASTPSSGKSNTQYF | TGTGCCAGCACCCCGAGTAGCGGGAAGTCAAATACGCAGTATTTT | TRBV2 | TRBD2 | NA | TRBJ2-3
CASSLPRTSGRVRDEQYF | TGTGCCAGCAGCCTCCCACGGACTAGCGGGAGAGTTCGAGATGAGCAGTACTTC | TRBV28 | TRBD2 | NA | TRBJ2-5
CAISGREGNNEQFF | TGTGCCATCAGTGGCAGGGAGGGCAACAATGAGCAGTTCTTC | TRBV10-3 | TRBD2 | NA | TRBJ2-1
CSVLQGLKETQYF | TGCAGTGTTTTACAGGGACTAAAAGAGACCCAGTACTTC | TRBV20-1 | NA | NA | TRBJ2-5
CSASLSYGYTF | TGCAGTGCTAGCCTCAGCTATGGCTACACCTTC | TRBV20-1 | NA | NA | TRBJ1-2
CASNNGQYNEQFF | TGTGCCAGCAACAACGGGCAATACAATGAGCAGTTCTTC | TRBV6-2/TRBV6-3 | NA | NA | TRBJ2-1
CSAAPGQGRETRYF | TGCAGTGCTGCCCCGGGACAGGGAAGAGAGACCCGGTACTTC | TRBV20-1 | TRBD1 | NA | TRBJ2-5
CASSSLAIGVNEQFF | TGTGCCAGCAGCTCTCTAGCGATTGGGGTGAATGAGCAGTTCTTC | TRBV9 | NA | NA | TRBJ2-1
CASSLKDWSYEQYF | TGTGCCAGCAGTTTAAAGGACTGGTCCTACGAGCAGTACTTC | TRBV6-2/TRBV6-3 | NA | many | TRBJ2-7
CASSLSPTHYNEQFF | TGCGCCAGCAGCTTGAGTCCTACCCATTACAATGAGCAGTTCTTC | TRBV5-1 | NA | NA | TRBJ2-1
CASSLVAGTLSGANVLTF | TGTGCCAGCAGCTTAGTGGCAGGAACGCTCTCTGGGGCCAACGTCCTGACTTTC | TRBV7-2 | NA | NA | TRBJ2-6
CASSGGTGGTSPLHF | TGTGCCAGCAGTGGGGGGACAGGGGGAACCTCACCCCTCCACTTT | TRBV2 | TRBD1 | NA | TRBJ1-6
CAIGKDRYGQYF | TGTGCCATCGGGAAGGACCGCTACGGGCAGTACTTC | TRBV10-3 | NA | NA | TRBJ2-5
CASSLIEGLYGYTF | TGTGCCAGCAGCTTAATCGAGGGATTGTATGGCTACACCTTC | TRBV7-2 | NA | NA | TRBJ1-2
CSARGQTYTEQFF | TGCAGTGCTAGAGGACAGACCTACACTGAGCAGTTCTTC | TRBV20-1 | NA | once | TRBJ2-1
CSARLGGRGVRELFF | TGCAGTGCTCGGTTGGGGGGGCGCGGGGTCCGGGAGCTGTTTTTT | TRBV20-1 | NA | NA | TRBJ2-2
CAIGTGDSNQPQHF | TGTGCCATCGGGACAGGGGATAGCAATCAGCCCCAGCATTTT | TRBV10-3 | TRBD1 | few | TRBJ1-5
CAITQGESSGANVLTF | TGTGCCATCACCCAGGGGGAGAGTTCTGGGGCCAACGTCCTGACTTTC | TRBV10-3 | TRBD1 | NA | TRBJ2-6
CASSLGQGRVYEQYF | TGTGCCAGCAGCCTAGGACAGGGGAGAGTTTACGAGCAGTACTTC | TRBV28 | TRBD1 | NA | TRBJ2-7